This TCR beta chain was profiled in a study of CD8 T cells in Susac syndrome. The multiple sclerosis control group comprised treatment-naive patients with stable or active relapsing-remitting disease. In contrast to the negatively isolated CD8+ and CD4+ T cells, TEMRA cells were FACS-enriched. RNA, at about 0.45 to 1 ug, was reverse transcribed with random hexamers. Coverage of TCR beta CDR3 amplification by immunoSEQ multiplex PCR extended to 54 Vbeta and 13 Jbeta. In TCRdb, the immunoSEQ multiplex PCR reads were re-called with MiXCR into one record per CDR3 protein. The data show over 350,000 distinct CDR3 sequences, around 83% seen once. V was trimmed by 10 bases and J by 6 bases, leaving 19 bases between them. The length of the CDR3 is 14 residues. Germline V CDR1 and CDR2: ENHRY, SYGVKD.

The sequencing input was CD8+ T cells from PBMCs. This sequence joins TRBV10-3 and TRBJ2-1; possible D gene TRBD2, 6 bases. The TCR sequence derives from a human donor with multiple sclerosis. The DNA for the CDR3 is TGTGCCACACGGGACTTGGGCCCTCTCAATGAGCAGTTCTTC. Translating gives CATRDLGPLNEQFF.